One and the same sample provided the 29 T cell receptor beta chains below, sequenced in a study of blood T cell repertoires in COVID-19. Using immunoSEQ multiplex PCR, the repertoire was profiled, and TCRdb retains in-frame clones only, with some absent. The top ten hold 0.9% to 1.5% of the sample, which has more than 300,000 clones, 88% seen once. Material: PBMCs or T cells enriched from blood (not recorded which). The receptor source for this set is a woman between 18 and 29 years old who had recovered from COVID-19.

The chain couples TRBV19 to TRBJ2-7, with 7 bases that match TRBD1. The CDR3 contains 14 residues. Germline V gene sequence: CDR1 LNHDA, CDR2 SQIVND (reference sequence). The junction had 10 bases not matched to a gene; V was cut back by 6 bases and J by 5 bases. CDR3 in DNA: TGTGCCAGTAGCGAACAGGGGACATTGAACGAGCAGTACTTC. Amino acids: CASSEQGTLNEQYF.

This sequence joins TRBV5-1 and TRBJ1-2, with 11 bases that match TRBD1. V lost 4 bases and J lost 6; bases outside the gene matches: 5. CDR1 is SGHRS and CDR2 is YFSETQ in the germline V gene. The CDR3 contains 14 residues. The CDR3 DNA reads TGCGCCAGCAGCCCCGGACAGGGGGCAGATGGCTACACCTTC. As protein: CASSPGQGADGYTF.

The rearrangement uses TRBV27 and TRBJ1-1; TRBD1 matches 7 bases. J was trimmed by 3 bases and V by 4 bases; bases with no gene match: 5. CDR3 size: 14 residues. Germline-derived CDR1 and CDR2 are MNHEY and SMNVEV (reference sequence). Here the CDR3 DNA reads TGTGCCAGCAGTTCATTAGGGACAGACACTGAAGCTTTCTTT. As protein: CASSSLGTDTEAFF.

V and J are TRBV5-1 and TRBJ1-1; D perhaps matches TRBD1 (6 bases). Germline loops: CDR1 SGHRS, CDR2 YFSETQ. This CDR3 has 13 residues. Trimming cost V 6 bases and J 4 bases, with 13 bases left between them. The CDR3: CASTLQGTTEAFF. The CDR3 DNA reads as TGCGCCAGCACCCTACAGGGTACCACTGAAGCTTTCTTT.

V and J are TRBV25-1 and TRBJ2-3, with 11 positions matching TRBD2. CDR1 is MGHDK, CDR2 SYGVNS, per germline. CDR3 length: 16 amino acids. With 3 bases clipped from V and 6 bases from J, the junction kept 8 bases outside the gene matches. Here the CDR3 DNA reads TGTGCCAGCAGTGATTTTAGCGGGGGGGCCAGGGATACGCAGTATTTT. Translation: CASSDFSGGARDTQYF.

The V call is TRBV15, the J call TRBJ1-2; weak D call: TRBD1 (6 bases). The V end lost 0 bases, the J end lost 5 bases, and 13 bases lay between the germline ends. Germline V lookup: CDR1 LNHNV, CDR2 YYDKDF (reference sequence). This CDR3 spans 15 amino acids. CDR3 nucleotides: TGTGCCACCAGCAGAGATGGCAGGGGTTTTTATGGCTACACCTTC. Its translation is CATSRDGRGFYGYTF.

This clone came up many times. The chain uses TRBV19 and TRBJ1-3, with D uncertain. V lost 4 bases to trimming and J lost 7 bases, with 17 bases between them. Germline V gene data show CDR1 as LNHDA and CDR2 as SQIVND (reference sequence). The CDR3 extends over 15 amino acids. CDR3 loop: CASSRFDMAMNTIYF. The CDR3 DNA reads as TGTGCCAGTAGTAGGTTCGACATGGCTATGAACACCATATATTTT. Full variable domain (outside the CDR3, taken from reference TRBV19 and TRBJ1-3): DGGITQSPKYLFRKEGQNVTLSCEQNLNHDAMYWYRQDPGQGLRLIYYSQIVNDFQKGDIAEGYSVSREKKESFPLTVTSAQKNPTAFYLCASSRFDMAMNTIYFGEGSWLTVV.

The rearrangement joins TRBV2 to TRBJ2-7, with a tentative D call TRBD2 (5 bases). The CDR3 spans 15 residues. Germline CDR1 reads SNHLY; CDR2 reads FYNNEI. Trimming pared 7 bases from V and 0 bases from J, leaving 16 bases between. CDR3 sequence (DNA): TGTGCCAGCACCTTGGTGGCTAGCCGCTCCTACGAGCAGTACTTC. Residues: CASTLVASRSYEQYF.

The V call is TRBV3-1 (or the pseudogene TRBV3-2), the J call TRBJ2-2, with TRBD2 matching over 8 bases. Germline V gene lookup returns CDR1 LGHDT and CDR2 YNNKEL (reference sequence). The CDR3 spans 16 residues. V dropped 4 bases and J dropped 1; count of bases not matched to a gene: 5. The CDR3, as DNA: TGTGCCAGCAGCCCGAGCGGGGGTTTGAACACCGGGGAGCTGTTTTTT. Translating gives CASSPSGGLNTGELFF.

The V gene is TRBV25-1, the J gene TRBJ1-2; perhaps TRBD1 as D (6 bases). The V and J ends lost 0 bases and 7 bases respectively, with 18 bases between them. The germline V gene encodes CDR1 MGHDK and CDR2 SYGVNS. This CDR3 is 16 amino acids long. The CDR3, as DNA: TGTGCCAGCAGTGAATATAAGGGGGACGGGACTATTGGCTACACCTTC. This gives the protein CASSEYKGDGTIGYTF.

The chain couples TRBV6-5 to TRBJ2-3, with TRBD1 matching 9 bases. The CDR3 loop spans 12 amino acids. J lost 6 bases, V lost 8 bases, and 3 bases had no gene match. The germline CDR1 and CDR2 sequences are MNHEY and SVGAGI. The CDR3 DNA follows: TGTGCCAGCGAACAGGGGGCCGATACGCAGTATTTT. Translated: CASEQGADTQYF.

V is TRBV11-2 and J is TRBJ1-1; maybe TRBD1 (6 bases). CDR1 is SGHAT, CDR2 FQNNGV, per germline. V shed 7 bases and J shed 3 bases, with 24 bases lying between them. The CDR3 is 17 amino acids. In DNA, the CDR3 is TGTGCCAGCACTAGATATCGCCAGGGGAATACGGACACTGAAGCTTTCTTT. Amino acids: CASTRYRQGNTDTEAFF.

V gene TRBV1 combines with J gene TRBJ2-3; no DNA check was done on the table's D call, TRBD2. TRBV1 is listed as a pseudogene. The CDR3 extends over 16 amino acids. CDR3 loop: CTSPGLAGGVLDTQYF. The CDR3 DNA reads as TGCACCAGCCCCGGACTAGCGGGGGGGGTCCTAGATACGCAGTATTTT.

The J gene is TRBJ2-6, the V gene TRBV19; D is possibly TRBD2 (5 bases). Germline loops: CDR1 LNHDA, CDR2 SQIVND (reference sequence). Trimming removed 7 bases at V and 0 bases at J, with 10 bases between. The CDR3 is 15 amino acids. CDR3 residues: CASTLGSSGANVLTF. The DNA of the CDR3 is TGTGCCAGTACCCTGGGGAGCTCTGGGGCCAACGTCCTGACTTTC.

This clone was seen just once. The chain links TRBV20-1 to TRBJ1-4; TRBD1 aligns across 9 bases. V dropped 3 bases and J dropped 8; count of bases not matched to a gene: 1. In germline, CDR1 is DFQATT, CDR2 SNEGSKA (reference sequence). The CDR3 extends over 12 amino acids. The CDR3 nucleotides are TGCAGTGCTAGTGGGACAGGGGAAAAACTGTTTTTT. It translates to CSASGTGEKLFF.

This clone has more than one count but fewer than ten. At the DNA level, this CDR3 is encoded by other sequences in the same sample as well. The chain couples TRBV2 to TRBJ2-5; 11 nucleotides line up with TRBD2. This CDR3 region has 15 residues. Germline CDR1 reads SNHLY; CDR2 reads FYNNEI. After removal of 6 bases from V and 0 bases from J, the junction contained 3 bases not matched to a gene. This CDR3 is CASSGTSGYQETQYF. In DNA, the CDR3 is TGTGCCAGCAGCGGGACTAGCGGATACCAAGAGACCCAGTACTTC.

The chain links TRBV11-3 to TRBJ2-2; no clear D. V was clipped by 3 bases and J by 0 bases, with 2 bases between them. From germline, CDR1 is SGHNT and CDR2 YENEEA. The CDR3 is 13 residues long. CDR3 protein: CASSFTNTGELFF. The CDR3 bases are TGTGCCAGCAGCTTTACGAACACCGGGGAGCTGTTTTTT.

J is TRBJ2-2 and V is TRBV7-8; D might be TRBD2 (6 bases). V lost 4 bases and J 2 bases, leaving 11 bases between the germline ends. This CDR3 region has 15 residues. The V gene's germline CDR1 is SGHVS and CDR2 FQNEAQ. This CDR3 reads CASSSGTPNTGELFF. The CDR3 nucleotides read TGTGCCAGCAGCTCCGGGACTCCAAACACCGGGGAGCTGTTTTTT.

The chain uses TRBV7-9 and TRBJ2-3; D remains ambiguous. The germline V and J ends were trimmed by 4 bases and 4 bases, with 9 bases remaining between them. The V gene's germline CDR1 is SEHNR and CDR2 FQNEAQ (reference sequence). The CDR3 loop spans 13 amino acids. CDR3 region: CASSYPVSDTQYF. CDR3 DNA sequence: TGTGCCAGCAGCTACCCGGTCTCAGATACGCAGTATTTT.

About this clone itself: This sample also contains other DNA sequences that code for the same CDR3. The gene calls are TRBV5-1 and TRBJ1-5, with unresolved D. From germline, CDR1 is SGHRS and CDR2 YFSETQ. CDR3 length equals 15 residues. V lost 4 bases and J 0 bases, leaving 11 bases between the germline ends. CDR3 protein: CASSPRGDSNQPQHF. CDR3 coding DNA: TGCGCCAGCAGCCCTCGCGGCGATAGCAATCAGCCCCAGCATTTT.

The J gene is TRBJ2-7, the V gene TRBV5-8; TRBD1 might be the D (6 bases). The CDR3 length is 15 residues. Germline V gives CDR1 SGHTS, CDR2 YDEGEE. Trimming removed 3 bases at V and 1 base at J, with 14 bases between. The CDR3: CASSSPGQGSYEQYF. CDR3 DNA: TGTGCCAGCAGCTCACCGGGACAAGGGTCCTACGAGCAGTACTTC.

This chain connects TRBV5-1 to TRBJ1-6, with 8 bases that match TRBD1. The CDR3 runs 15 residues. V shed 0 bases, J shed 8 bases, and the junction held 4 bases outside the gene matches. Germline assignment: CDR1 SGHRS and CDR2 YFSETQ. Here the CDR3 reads CASSLGGQEDSPLHF. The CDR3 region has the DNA TGCGCCAGCAGCTTGGGGGGACAGGAGGATTCACCCCTCCACTTT.

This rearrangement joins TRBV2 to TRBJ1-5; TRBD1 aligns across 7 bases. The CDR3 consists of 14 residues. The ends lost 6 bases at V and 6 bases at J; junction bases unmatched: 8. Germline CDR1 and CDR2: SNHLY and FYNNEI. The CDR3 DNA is TGTGCCAGCAGATCGTCCTCAGGGGGTCAGCCCCAGCATTTT. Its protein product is CASRSSSGGQPQHF.

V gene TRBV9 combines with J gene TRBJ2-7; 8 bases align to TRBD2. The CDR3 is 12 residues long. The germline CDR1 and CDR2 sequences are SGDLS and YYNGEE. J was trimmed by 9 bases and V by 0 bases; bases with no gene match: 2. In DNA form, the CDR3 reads TGTGCCAGCAGCGTAGGGCGGGAGGTGCAGTACTTC. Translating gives CASSVGREVQYF.

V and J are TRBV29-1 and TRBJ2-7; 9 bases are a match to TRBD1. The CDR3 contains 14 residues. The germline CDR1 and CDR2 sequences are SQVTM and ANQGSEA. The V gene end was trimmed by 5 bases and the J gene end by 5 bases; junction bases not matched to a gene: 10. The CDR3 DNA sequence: TGCAGCGTTTCACACCGGGACAGGGTACACGAGCAGTACTTC. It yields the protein CSVSHRDRVHEQYF.

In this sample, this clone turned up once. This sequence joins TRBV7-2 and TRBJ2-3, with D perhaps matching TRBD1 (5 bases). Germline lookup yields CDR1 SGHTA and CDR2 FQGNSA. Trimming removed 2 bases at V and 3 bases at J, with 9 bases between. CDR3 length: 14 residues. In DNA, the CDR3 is TGTGCCAGCAGCTTAAGGCAGGGTACAGATACGCAGTATTTT. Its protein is CASSLRQGTDTQYF.

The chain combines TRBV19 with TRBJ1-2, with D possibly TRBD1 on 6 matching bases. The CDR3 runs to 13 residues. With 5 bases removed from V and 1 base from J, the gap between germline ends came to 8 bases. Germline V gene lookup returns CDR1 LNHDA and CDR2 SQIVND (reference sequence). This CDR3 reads CASSHRDNYGYTF. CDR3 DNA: TGTGCCAGTAGTCACAGGGATAACTATGGCTACACCTTC.

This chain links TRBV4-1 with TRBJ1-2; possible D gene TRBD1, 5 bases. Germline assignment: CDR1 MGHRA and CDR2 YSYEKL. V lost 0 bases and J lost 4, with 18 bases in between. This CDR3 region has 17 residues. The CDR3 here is CASSQDGDWEGSYGYTF. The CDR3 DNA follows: TGCGCCAGCAGCCAAGATGGGGATTGGGAGGGGTCCTATGGCTACACCTTC.

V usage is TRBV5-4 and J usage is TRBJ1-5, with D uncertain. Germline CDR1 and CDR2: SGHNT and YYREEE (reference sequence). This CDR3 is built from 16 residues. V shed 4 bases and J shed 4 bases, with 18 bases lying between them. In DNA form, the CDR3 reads TGTGCCAGCAGCCTATTCGCGGCCGACCAAAATCAGCCCCAGCATTTT. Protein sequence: CASSLFAADQNQPQHF.